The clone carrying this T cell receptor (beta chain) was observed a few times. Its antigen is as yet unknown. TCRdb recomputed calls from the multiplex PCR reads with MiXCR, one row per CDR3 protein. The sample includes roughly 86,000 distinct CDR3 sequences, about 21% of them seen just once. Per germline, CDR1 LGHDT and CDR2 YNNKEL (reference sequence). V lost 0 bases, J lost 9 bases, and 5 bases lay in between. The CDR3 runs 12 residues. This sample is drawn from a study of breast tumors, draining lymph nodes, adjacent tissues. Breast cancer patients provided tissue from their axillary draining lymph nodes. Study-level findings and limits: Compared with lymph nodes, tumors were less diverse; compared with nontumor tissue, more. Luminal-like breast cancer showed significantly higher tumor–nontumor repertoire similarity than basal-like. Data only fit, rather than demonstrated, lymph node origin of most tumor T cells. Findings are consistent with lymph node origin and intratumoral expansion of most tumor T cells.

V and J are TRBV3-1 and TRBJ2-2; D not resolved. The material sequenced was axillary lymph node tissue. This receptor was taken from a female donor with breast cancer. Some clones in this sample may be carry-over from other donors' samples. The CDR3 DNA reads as TGTGCCAGCAGCCAAGAGGGCAGGGAGCTGTTTTTT. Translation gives CASSQEGRELFF. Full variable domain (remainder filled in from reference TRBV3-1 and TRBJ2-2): DTAVSQTPKYLVTQMGNDKSIKCEQNLGHDTMYWYKQDSKKFLKIMFSYNNKELIINETVPNRFSPKSPDKAHLNLHINSLELGDSAVYFCASSQEGRELFFGEGSRLTVL.